The rows below give T cell receptor beta chains drawn from one sample of a study of cytomegalovirus exposure and HLA in healthy donors. Assay used: immunoSEQ multiplex PCR; TCRdb lists only in-frame clones, some missing. This table has roughly 190,000 clones, roughly four fifths appearing once. The sample comprised PBMCs. These receptors were taken from a woman younger than 45 in good health and CMV-seropositive. CDR3s include the opening cysteine and the closing phenylalanine or tryptophan. A D gene is named only where the DNA matches it firmly.

V: TRBV7-9
D: NA
J: TRBJ1-1
DNA: TGTTCCAGCAGCTTAATAGAAGCTTTCTTT
CDR3: CSSSLIEAFF

V: TRBV28
D: NA
J: TRBJ1-1
DNA: TGTGCCAGCAGGGCACAGATCATGAACACTGAAGCTTTCTTT
CDR3: CASRAQIMNTEAFF

V: TRBV7-2
D: NA
J: TRBJ1-1
DNA: TGTGCCAGCAGCCTCTATGATCGGGACACTGAAGCTTTCTTT
CDR3: CASSLYDRDTEAFF

V: TRBV5-1
D: NA
J: TRBJ1-4
DNA: TGCGCCAGCAGCTCGCGCCAGGGTAGGAATGAAAAACTGTTTTTT
CDR3: CASSSRQGRNEKLFF

V: TRBV28
D: TRBD2
J: TRBJ2-7
DNA: TGTGCCAGCAATCAGGGCGGCAGGAGGCGGGGGAACGAGCAGTACTTC
CDR3: CASNQGGRRRGNEQYF

V: TRBV14
D: NA
J: TRBJ2-3
DNA: TGTGCCAGCAGCCAAGATAAACGAAGACTAGACCCCACAGATACGCAGTATTTT
CDR3: CASSQDKRRLDPTDTQYF

V: TRBV7-7
D: NA
J: TRBJ2-7
DNA: TGTGCCAGCAGCATAAAACCCGGGACACCGGGGGAGCAGTACTTC
CDR3: CASSIKPGTPGEQYF

V: TRBV5-4
D: NA
J: TRBJ2-1
DNA: TGTGCCAGCAGCTTAGGGGGTAATGAGCAGTTCTTC
CDR3: CASSLGGNEQFF

V: TRBV10-2
D: TRBD1
J: TRBJ1-4
DNA: TGCGCCAGCAGTGAAATACAGGGGGTCAATGAAAAACTGTTTTTT
CDR3: CASSEIQGVNEKLFF

V: TRBV5-1
D: NA
J: TRBJ2-7
DNA: TGCGCCAGCAGCTTGGAAGCTGGTGAGCAGTACTTC
CDR3: CASSLEAGEQYF

V: TRBV7-2
D: TRBD1
J: TRBJ1-2
DNA: TGTGCCAGCAGCTTTGGGACGAGGACAGGGGGTAGGGGCTACACCTTC
CDR3: CASSFGTRTGGRGYTF

V: TRBV4-1
D: TRBD2
J: TRBJ2-6
DNA: TGCGCCAGCAGCCAAGGGCAGGGACTAGCGGGAGGAAGGGCTGGGGCCAACGTCCTGACTTTC
CDR3: CASSQGQGLAGGRAGANVLTF

V: TRBV5-4
D: TRBD1
J: TRBJ2-3
DNA: TGTGCCAGCAGCTCGGACAGGGGCACAGATACGCAGTATTTT
CDR3: CASSSDRGTDTQYF

V: TRBV18
D: TRBD1
J: TRBJ2-1
DNA: TGTGCCAGCTCACCACCGACAGGGGGTCTTATTAATGAGCAGTTCTTC
CDR3: CASSPPTGGLINEQFF

V: TRBV19
D: TRBD1
J: TRBJ1-2
DNA: TGTGCCAGTAGTAAGGGACAGGGAGGTGGCTACACCTTC
CDR3: CASSKGQGGGYTF

V: TRBV7-9
D: TRBD1
J: TRBJ1-1
DNA: TGTGCCAGCAGCTCTCCCGACAGGGTGCGGGCTGAAGCTTTCTTT
CDR3: CASSSPDRVRAEAFF

V: TRBV7-2
D: TRBD2
J: TRBJ2-2
DNA: TGTGCCAGCAGCTTAGGGGGACTAGCGGGCGGGGAGCTGTTTTTT
CDR3: CASSLGGLAGGELFF

V: TRBV30
D: NA
J: TRBJ2-6
DNA: TGTGCCTGGAGTGCCACAGCTTCTGGGGCCAACGTCCTGACTTTC
CDR3: CAWSATASGANVLTF

V: TRBV6-5
D: NA
J: TRBJ2-7
DNA: TGTGCCACCCGGGTAGTCTACGAGCAGTACTTC
CDR3: CATRVVYEQYF

V: TRBV15
D: NA
J: TRBJ2-7
DNA: TGTGCCACCAGCAGAGCTCCCTGGGGGGTCTACGAGCAGTACTTC
CDR3: CATSRAPWGVYEQYF

V: TRBV18
D: TRBD1
J: TRBJ2-7
DNA: TGTGCCAGCTCACCACGGACAGGGCCGGAGTCCTCCTACGAGCAGTACTTC
CDR3: CASSPRTGPESSYEQYF

V: TRBV13
D: NA
J: TRBJ2-3
DNA: TGTGCCAGCAGCTTGTCCTTTTGGGGGCGTCGGCAATCTAGCACAGATACGCAGTATTTT
CDR3: CASSLSFWGRRQSSTDTQYF

V: TRBV5-4
D: TRBD2
J: TRBJ2-3
DNA: TGTGCCAGCAGCTTGAGGACTAGCGGCACAGATACGCAGTATTTT
CDR3: CASSLRTSGTDTQYF